This T cell receptor (beta chain) was identified during a study of shared clonotypes between healthy human individuals. On this clone itself: What it binds is not known.

The V end lost 0 bases, the J end lost 5 bases, and 14 bases lay between the germline ends. This CDR3 has 15 residues. Germline loops: CDR1 SGDLS, CDR2 YYNGEE. Authors' processing steps: For the immunoSEQ data, sequences were junction-only without quality scores, so filtering differed. Clones were sequenced by immunoSEQ multiplex PCR, and TCRdb holds only the in-frame ones, with some missing. D and trimming were read from the DNA, whereas the V and J calls and clone size are those reported in that table. The table records around 1.1 million clones, about four fifths of them present only once. General study results and limits: Specimens sampled were limited to blood, with tissue repertoires likely differing. Among several donors, roughly 5% of naive CD4 clonotypes were found in common.

The chain has TRBV9 and TRBJ1-2; unclear D gene. What was sequenced was memory CD4+ T cells from PBMCs. As to subset: CD45RA-negative fraction. The origin of this receptor is a man between 18 and 29 years old in good health. Some clones in this sample may be carry-over from other donors' samples. The DNA of the CDR3 is TGTGCCAGCAGCGTAGCTCACAGTTTTTCGTATGGCTACACCTTC. It yields the protein CASSVAHSFSYGYTF. Full variable domain (missing parts from reference TRBV9 and TRBJ1-2): DSGVTQTPKHLITATGQRVTLRCSPRSGDLSVYWYQQSLDQGLQFLIQYYNGEERAKGNILERFSAQQFPDLHSELNLSSLELGDSALYFCASSVAHSFSYGYTFGSGTRLTVV.